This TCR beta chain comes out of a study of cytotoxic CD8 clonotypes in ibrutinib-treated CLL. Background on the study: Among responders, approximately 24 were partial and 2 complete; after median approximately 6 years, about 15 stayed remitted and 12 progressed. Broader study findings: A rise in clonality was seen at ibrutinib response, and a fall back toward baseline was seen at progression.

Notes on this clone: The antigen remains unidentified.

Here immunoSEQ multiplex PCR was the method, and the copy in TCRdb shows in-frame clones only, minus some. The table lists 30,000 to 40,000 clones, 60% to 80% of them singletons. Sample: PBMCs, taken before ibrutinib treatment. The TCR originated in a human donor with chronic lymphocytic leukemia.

The CDR3 is CASSPPGQIMNTEAFF. The CDR3 DNA follows: TGTGCCAGCAGTCCACCGGGACAGATCATGAACACTGAAGCTTTCTTT. The chain links TRBV28 to TRBJ1-1; TRBD1 matches 7 bases. Germline V CDR1 and CDR2: MDHEN, SYDVKM. The V segment lost 5 bases and the J segment 0 bases; nucleotides outside the gene matches: 9. The CDR3 contains 16 residues.